These 21 T cell receptor beta chains share one sample of origin, sequenced in a study of neurological immune-mediated disorders. In TCRdb, the 5' RACE reads were re-called with MiXCR into one record per CDR3 protein. The table records roughly 36,000 distinct CDR3 sequences, 3% to 3.5% of them present only once. Time point here: longitudinal time-point 1 (baseline). Specimen: PBMCs. The receptors here all came from a woman aged 60-75 years with multiple sclerosis.

This clonotype was picked up many times. The chain is built from TRBV7-2 and TRBJ2-3; 7 positions agree with TRBD2. The CDR3 runs 15 residues. Looked up from germline, CDR1 is SGHTA and CDR2 is FQGNSA. Trimming at V came to 0 bases and at J to 1 base, leaving 1 base not matched to a gene. The CDR3 DNA is TGTGCCAGCAGCTTAGCTCTAGCGGGCACAGATACGCAGTATTTT. This translates into CASSLALAGTDTQYF.

This clonotype was picked up many times. The genes are TRBV20-1 and TRBJ2-1, with D possibly matching TRBD2 (6 bases). The CDR3 length is 18 residues. Germline loops: CDR1 DFQATT, CDR2 SNEGSKA (reference sequence). The ends were cut back, 3 bases at V and 6 bases at J, with 27 bases in the middle. The CDR3 loop reads CSASENPPAGGARNEQFF. The CDR3 DNA reads TGCAGTGCTAGCGAAAACCCGCCCGCCGGCGGGGCCCGCAATGAGCAGTTCTTC.

The sample holds many counts of this clonotype. The rearrangement joins TRBV20-1 to TRBJ2-7; D gene ambiguous. V lost 0 bases and J 6 bases, leaving 12 bases between the germline ends. Germline lookup yields CDR1 DFQATT and CDR2 SNEGSKA (reference sequence). The CDR3 is 13 residues long. CDR3 DNA: TGCAGTGCTAGAGAACCGATTGCCCTCGAGCAGTACTTC. This encodes CSAREPIALEQYF.

This clonotype appeared many times. The chain uses TRBV9 and TRBJ2-7; maybe TRBD2 (6 bases). Trimming removed 0 bases at V and 4 bases at J, with 20 bases between. The CDR3 runs 17 residues. Germline V gene sequence: CDR1 SGDLS, CDR2 YYNGEE. CDR3 sequence reads: CASSVAPRSGVMYEQYF. CDR3 DNA: TGTGCCAGCAGCGTAGCCCCTAGATCGGGGGTCATGTACGAGCAGTACTTC.

This clonotype was picked up many times. The rearrangement uses TRBV5-1 and TRBJ2-1, with D tentatively TRBD1 (5 bases). CDR1 and CDR2 (germline): SGHRS, YFSETQ. Trimming left V 3 bases short and J 1 base short, with 8 bases between. The CDR3 covers 14 residues. The DNA for the CDR3 is TGCGCCAGCAGCTGGACATCGTCCTACAATGAGCAGTTCTTC. Translating gives CASSWTSSYNEQFF.

By its share, this clonotype is medium-sized. The chain links TRBV10-3 to TRBJ1-2, with unresolved D. This CDR3 spans 14 amino acids. Germline V gene lookup returns CDR1 ENHRY and CDR2 SYGVKD. Trimming took 7 bases from V and 7 from J, leaving 19 bases between them. CDR3 sequence reads: CAINILGQASGYTF. CDR3 nucleotide sequence: TGTGCCATCAACATTTTGGGTCAGGCGAGTGGCTACACCTTC.

This clonotype was seen at least ten times. This rearrangement joins TRBV12-3 or TRBV12-4 to TRBJ2-1; maybe TRBD1 (5 bases). This CDR3 contains 14 residues. The V end lost 6 bases, the J end lost 9 bases, and 18 bases lay between the germline ends. DNA for the CDR3: TGTGCCAGCAGGCCAATCCAGGGTTTTAGTGAGCAGTTCTTC. Translated, it gives CASRPIQGFSEQFF.

This clonotype occurred many times. The rearrangement joins TRBV20-1 to TRBJ1-5; no firm D call. The V gene's germline CDR1 is DFQATT and CDR2 SNEGSKA (reference sequence). The V end lost 2 bases, the J end lost 7 bases, and 12 bases lay between the germline ends. The CDR3 sequence is 13 residues long. Here the CDR3 reads CSARSEGAQPQHF. As DNA, the CDR3 is TGCAGTGCTAGATCTGAGGGCGCGCAGCCCCAGCATTTT.

This clonotype has ten or more counts. V gene TRBV5-1 combines with J gene TRBJ2-5; D may be TRBD1 (7 bases). Germline CDR1 and CDR2: SGHRS and YFSETQ. The CDR3 has 14 residues. The V gene lost 4 bases and the J gene lost 4 bases, with 14 bases spanning the gap. The CDR3 DNA is TGCGCCAGCAGCCCCGGTCAGGGGGGAGAGACCCAGTACTTC. It yields the protein CASSPGQGGETQYF.

On this clonotype itself: The germline gene is not matched at one end of the junction; a read error may be the cause. V and J are TRBV25-1 and TRBJ2-7; no clear D. The CDR3 has 11 amino acids. Germline V lookup: CDR1 MGHDK, CDR2 SYGVNS. CDR3 nucleotides: TGTGACAGCAGTTTTGGTCCGGGGCAGTACTTC. Amino acids: CDSSFGPGQYF.

This clonotype appeared many times. V is TRBV2 and J is TRBJ1-2; 8 positions agree with TRBD1. The germline CDR1 and CDR2 sequences are SNHLY and FYNNEI. This CDR3 is 15 amino acids long. The trim removed 6 bases at V and 4 bases at J, leaving 10 bases unmatched. The CDR3 nucleotides are TGTGCCAGCAGCGGACAGGGTTCGGACCGCTATGGCTACACCTTC. This translates into CASSGQGSDRYGYTF.

The chain carries TRBV2 and TRBJ2-3; a weak D match, TRBD1 (5 bases). Germline assignment: CDR1 SNHLY and CDR2 FYNNEI. The length of the CDR3 is 14 residues. Trimming cost V 7 bases and J 1 base, with 12 bases left between them. The CDR3 is CASTWGSRTDTQYF. DNA of the CDR3: TGTGCCAGCACCTGGGGCAGCCGCACAGATACGCAGTATTTT.

This clonotype showed up many times. The chain uses TRBV3-1 and TRBJ1-1; D is perhaps TRBD1 (5 bases). Germline V CDR1 and CDR2: LGHDT, YNNKEL (reference sequence). CDR3 length equals 15 residues. V lost 1 base to trimming and J lost 4 bases, with 13 bases between them. The CDR3 nucleotides read TGTGCCAGCAGCCAAGGGGCAGGGACGGGCACTGAAGCTTTCTTT. This encodes CASSQGAGTGTEAFF.

This clonotype was observed at least ten times. The J gene is TRBJ2-7, the V gene TRBV20-1, with 9 bases that match TRBD1. With 6 bases clipped from V and 3 bases from J, the junction kept 15 bases outside the gene matches. From germline, CDR1 is DFQATT and CDR2 SNEGSKA (reference sequence). This CDR3 region has 16 residues. CDR3 in amino acids: CSATPTGGQGVYEQYF. CDR3 nucleotides: TGCAGTGCAACCCCAACGGGGGGACAGGGAGTCTACGAGCAGTACTTC.

In this sample, this clonotype turned up many times. V usage is TRBV7-9 and J usage is TRBJ2-5; a possible D gene is TRBD2 (5 bases). Germline loops: CDR1 SEHNR, CDR2 FQNEAQ (reference sequence). The CDR3 is 15 residues long. The V and J ends lost 5 bases and 4 bases respectively, with 17 bases between them. The CDR3 DNA reads TGTGCCAGCAGCCCCTCCCCCCTAGCTGCAGAGACCCAGTACTTC. Translation: CASSPSPLAAETQYF. The complete variable domain, with remaining parts taken from reference TRBV7-9 and TRBJ2-5, reads DTGVSQNPRHKITKRGQNVTFRCDPISEHNRLYWYRQTLGQGPEFLTYFQNEAQLEKSRLLSDRFSAERPKGSFSTLEIQRTEQGDSAMYLCASSPSPLAAETQYFGPGTRLLVL.

This clonotype was counted many times. V is TRBV5-1 and J is TRBJ2-7, with D tentatively TRBD1 (5 bases). The CDR3 contains 14 residues. V lost 4 bases to trimming and J lost 0 bases, with 11 bases between them. The germline V gene encodes CDR1 SGHRS and CDR2 YFSETQ. DNA of the CDR3: TGCGCCAGCAGCCAAGACAGCAGCTCCTACGAGCAGTACTTC. It encodes CASSQDSSSYEQYF.

This clonotype was detected many times. This sequence joins TRBV7-6 and TRBJ1-1; no reliable D call. Germline CDR1 reads SGHVS; CDR2 reads FNYEAQ. The CDR3 has 14 amino acids. The V end was cut by 7 bases, the J end by 1 base, with 13 bases between. The chain's CDR3 is CASTGFGTNTEAFF. The CDR3 region has the DNA TGTGCCAGCACAGGTTTTGGCACGAACACTGAAGCTTTCTTT.

The table lists this clonotype with many counts. The V and J genes are TRBV10-2 and TRBJ1-1; D remains unclear. CDR1 is WSHSY, CDR2 SAAADI, per germline. The CDR3 is 12 amino acids. With 1 base removed from V and 5 bases from J, the gap between germline ends came to 5 bases. The CDR3: CASSEWGTEAFF. CDR3 sequence (DNA): TGCGCCAGCAGTGAGTGGGGAACTGAAGCTTTCTTT.

This clonotype was counted many times. The genes are TRBV11-2 and TRBJ1-1; D not certain. The germline gives CDR1 SGHAT, CDR2 FQNNGV. Deletions cut 4 bases from V and 7 bases from J, with 13 bases between. The CDR3 extends over 13 amino acids. The CDR3 nucleotides are TGTGCCAGCAGCTCCGCGACATCCTATGAAGCTTTCTTT. Amino acids: CASSSATSYEAFF.

This clonotype came up many times. This chain connects TRBV29-1 to TRBJ2-7; 8 nucleotides match TRBD1. The J segment lost 7 bases and the V segment lost 4 bases, leaving 9 bases of the junction unmatched. CDR1 is SQVTM, CDR2 ANQGSEA, per germline. The CDR3 has 13 amino acids. DNA for the CDR3: TGCAGCGTTGGGGCAGGGGGCTTGCAGGAGCAGTACTTC. This sequence encodes CSVGAGGLQEQYF.

This clonotype is medium-sized (0.01 to 0.1%) by share. This chain connects TRBV27 to TRBJ1-2; a possible D gene is TRBD1 (5 bases). The CDR3 contains 14 residues. CDR1 is MNHEY, CDR2 SMNVEV, per germline (reference sequence). The V end was cut by 1 base, the J end by 7 bases, with 13 bases between. The CDR3 loop reads CASSLLGPTAGYTF. The CDR3 DNA sequence: TGTGCCAGCAGTTTATTGGGACCCACGGCTGGCTACACCTTC.